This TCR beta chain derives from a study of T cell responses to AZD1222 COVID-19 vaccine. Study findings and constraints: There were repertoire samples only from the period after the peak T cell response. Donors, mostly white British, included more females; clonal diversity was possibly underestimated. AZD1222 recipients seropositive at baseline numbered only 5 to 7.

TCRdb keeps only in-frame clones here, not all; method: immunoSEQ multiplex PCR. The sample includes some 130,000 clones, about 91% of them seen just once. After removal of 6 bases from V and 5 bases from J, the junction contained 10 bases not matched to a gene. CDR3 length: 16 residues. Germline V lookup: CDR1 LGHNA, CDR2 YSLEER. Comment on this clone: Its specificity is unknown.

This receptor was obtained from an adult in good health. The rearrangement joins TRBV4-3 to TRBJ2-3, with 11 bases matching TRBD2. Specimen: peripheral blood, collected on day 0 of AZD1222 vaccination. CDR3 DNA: TGCGCCAGCAGTCCTAGACTAGCGGGAAGGGGAGATACGCAGTATTTT. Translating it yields CASSPRLAGRGDTQYF.